These 14 T cell receptor beta chains share one sample of origin, sequenced in a study of blood T cell repertoires in COVID-19. Using immunoSEQ multiplex PCR, the repertoire was profiled, and TCRdb retains in-frame clones only, with some absent. The sample records approximately 220,000 clones, roughly 90% being singletons. The source material was PBMCs or T cells enriched from blood (not recorded which). These TCRs come from a middle-aged woman with acute COVID-19.

The chain carries TRBV7-8 and TRBJ2-5; TRBD2 matches at 10 bases. Trimming cost V 3 bases and J 2 bases; bases outside gene matches: 6. This CDR3 contains 16 residues. CDR1 and CDR2 from the germline V gene are SGHVS and FQNEAQ. This CDR3 is CASSFTTSGEQETQYF. The CDR3 DNA is TGTGCCAGCAGCTTCACCACTAGCGGGGAACAAGAGACCCAGTACTTC.

V usage is TRBV5-1 and J usage is TRBJ2-7; D not resolved. The V end was cut by 0 bases, the J end by 4 bases, with 14 bases between. Germline CDR1 SGHRS, CDR2 YFSETQ. This CDR3 is built from 15 residues. In nucleotides, the CDR3 is TGCGCCAGCAGCTTGGTTGGCAGGTCAATGTACGAGCAGTACTTC. As protein: CASSLVGRSMYEQYF.

J is TRBJ2-7 and V is TRBV10-2; D is uncertain. Trimming removed 3 bases at V and 2 bases at J, with 8 bases between. The CDR3 totals 13 residues. Germline CDR1 and CDR2: WSHSY and SAAADI. CDR3 DNA sequence: TGCGCCAGCAGTGAAGGTGGGCCCTACGAGCAGTACGTC. Encoded protein: CASSEGGPYEQYV.

A few counts support this clone. V usage is TRBV2 and J usage is TRBJ1-2, with a possible D match to TRBD1 (5 bases). The CDR3 is 11 residues long. Germline V gene data show CDR1 as SNHLY and CDR2 as FYNNEI. V gave up 6 bases and J gave up 4 bases, with 6 bases separating them. The CDR3 loop reads CASSGGYGYTF. DNA for the CDR3: TGTGCCAGCAGCGGGGGCTATGGCTACACCTTC.

The CDR3 DNA follows: TGTGCCAGCAGCTCAGTAGCGGGGGCCCGCACAGATACGCAGTATTTT. Translation: CASSSVAGARTDTQYF. The V call is TRBV7-9, the J call TRBJ2-3; 9 nucleotides align to TRBD2. Germline lookup yields CDR1 SEHNR and CDR2 FQNEAQ (reference sequence). This CDR3 region has 16 residues. The V segment lost 4 bases and the J segment 1 base; nucleotides outside the gene matches: 6.

This chain links TRBV4-1 with TRBJ1-2; D gene unclear. CDR3 size: 14 residues. V lost 0 bases and J lost 1, with 6 bases in between. Germline CDR1 reads MGHRA; CDR2 reads YSYEKL. The CDR3 is CASSQEGSNYGYTF. For the CDR3, the DNA is TGCGCCAGCAGCCAAGAGGGCAGTAACTATGGCTACACCTTC.

The chain carries TRBV9 and TRBJ1-3; possibly TRBD1 for D (5 bases). The V gene lost 3 bases and the J gene lost 4 bases, with 14 bases spanning the gap. Germline assignment: CDR1 SGDLS and CDR2 YYNGEE. The CDR3 length is 15 residues. CDR3 sequence reads: CASSAPGGKGNTIYF. In DNA, the CDR3 is TGTGCCAGCAGCGCCCCGGGGGGGAAGGGAAACACCATATATTTT.

The chain recombines TRBV27 with TRBJ2-6; no clear D gene. The CDR3 sequence is 14 residues long. The ends were cut back, 4 bases at V and 0 bases at J, with 4 bases in the middle. The V gene's germline CDR1 is MNHEY and CDR2 SMNVEV (reference sequence). The CDR3 nucleotides read TGTGCCAGCAGTTGGAGCTCTGGGGCCAACGTCCTGACTTTC. It yields the protein CASSWSSGANVLTF.

The V call is TRBV19, the J call TRBJ1-5; the D gene is possibly TRBD1 (5 bases). CDR1 and CDR2 from the germline V gene are LNHDA and SQIVND (reference sequence). The CDR3 covers 17 residues. V lost 1 base to trimming and J lost 3 bases, with 16 bases between them. CDR3 sequence reads: CASSIGGRVKLNQPQHF. The CDR3 nucleotides read TGTGCCAGTAGTATAGGTGGCAGGGTGAAACTCAATCAGCCCCAGCATTTT. The complete variable domain, with remaining parts taken from reference TRBV19 and TRBJ1-5, reads DGGITQSPKYLFRKEGQNVTLSCEQNLNHDAMYWYRQDPGQGLRLIYYSQIVNDFQKGDIAEGYSVSREKKESFPLTVTSAQKNPTAFYLCASSIGGRVKLNQPQHFGDGTRLSIL.

The chain joins TRBV7-2 to TRBJ2-7, with D tentatively TRBD1 (5 bases). The CDR3 has 15 amino acids. The V end was cut by 1 base, the J end by 2 bases, with 12 bases between. From germline, CDR1 is SGHTA and CDR2 FQGNSA. The chain's CDR3 is CASSLGIGDPYEQYF. CDR3 nucleotide sequence: TGTGCCAGCAGCTTAGGTATAGGGGATCCCTACGAGCAGTACTTC.

The V gene is TRBV19, the J gene TRBJ1-5; 7 bases are shared with TRBD1. The CDR3 covers 16 residues. V lost 3 bases to trimming and J lost 0 bases; unmatched junction nucleotides: 5. Germline assignment: CDR1 LNHDA and CDR2 SQIVND (reference sequence). CDR3 in amino acids: CASSIRTGNSNQPQHF. The CDR3 DNA sequence: TGTGCCAGTAGTATTAGGACAGGTAATAGCAATCAGCCCCAGCATTTT.

This chain links TRBV7-9 with TRBJ1-2, with D tentatively TRBD1 (5 bases). This CDR3 comprises 16 residues. Germline assignment: CDR1 SEHNR and CDR2 FQNEAQ (reference sequence). Deletions cut 5 bases from V and 2 bases from J, with 18 bases between. The CDR3 loop reads CASSVHTTTGNYGYTF. The DNA of the CDR3 is TGTGCCAGCAGCGTACACACTACTACAGGAAACTATGGCTACACCTTC.

A single count supports this clone. The J gene is TRBJ1-2, the V gene TRBV24-1; 8 nucleotides agree with TRBD1. The CDR3 runs 13 residues. J was trimmed by 4 bases and V by 5 bases; bases with no gene match: 2. The V gene's germline CDR1 is KGHDR and CDR2 SFDVKD. This CDR3 reads CATSAGTGYGYTF. CDR3 DNA: TGTGCCACCAGTGCTGGGACAGGCTATGGCTACACCTTC.

V is TRBV5-1 and J is TRBJ1-1; unclear D gene. The CDR3 has 15 amino acids. V lost 4 bases, J lost 4 bases, and 17 bases lay in between. The V gene's germline CDR1 is SGHRS and CDR2 YFSETQ. The CDR3 protein is CASSPLGGMGTEAFF. The CDR3 nucleotides are TGCGCCAGCAGCCCCTTAGGCGGTATGGGCACTGAAGCTTTCTTT.